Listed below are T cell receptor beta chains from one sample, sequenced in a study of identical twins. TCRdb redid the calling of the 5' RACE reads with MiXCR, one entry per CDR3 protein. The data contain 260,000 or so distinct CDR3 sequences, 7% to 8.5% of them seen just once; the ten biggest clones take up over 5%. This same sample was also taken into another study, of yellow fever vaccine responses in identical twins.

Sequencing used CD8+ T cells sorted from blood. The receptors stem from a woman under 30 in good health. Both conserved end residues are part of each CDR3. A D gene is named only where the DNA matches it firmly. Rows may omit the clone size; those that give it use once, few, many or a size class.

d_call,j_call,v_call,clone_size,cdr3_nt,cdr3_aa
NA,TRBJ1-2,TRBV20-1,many,TGCAGTGCTAAGTGGGGCTCCCCTCACTATGGCTACACCTTC,CSAKWGSPHYGYTF
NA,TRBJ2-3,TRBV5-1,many,TGCGCCAGCAGCCCGTTTAAAGAGGGAGATACGCAGTATTTT,CASSPFKEGDTQYF
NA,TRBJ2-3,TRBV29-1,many,TGCAAAGTGACGAGCACAGATACGCAGTATTTT,CKVTSTDTQYF
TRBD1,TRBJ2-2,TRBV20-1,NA,TGCAGTGCTAGGGTCGGGGACAGAAACACCGGGGAGCTGTTTTTT,CSARVGDRNTGELFF
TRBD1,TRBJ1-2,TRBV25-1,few,TGTGCCAGCAGTGAATATCTCGCCGGACAGGGGGCAGGGTCGGGCTACACCTTC,CASSEYLAGQGAGSGYTF
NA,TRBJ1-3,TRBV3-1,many,TGTGCCAGCAGCCAGGACAGTTCTGGAAACACCATATATTTT,CASSQDSSGNTIYF
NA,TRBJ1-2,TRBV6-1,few,TGTGCCAGCACAGCCGGCCTCTCCTATGGCTACACCTTC,CASTAGLSYGYTF
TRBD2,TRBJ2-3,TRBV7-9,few,TGTGCCAGCAGGACCGGGACTAGCGTTCGCACAGATACGCAGTATTTT,CASRTGTSVRTDTQYF
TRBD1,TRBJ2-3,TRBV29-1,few,TGCAGCGTTGATCAGGGGGCATCAGATACGCAGTATTTT,CSVDQGASDTQYF
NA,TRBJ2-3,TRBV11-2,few,TGTGCCAGCAGCTTAGTGGCGGGACAACTCACAGATACGCAGTATTTT,CASSLVAGQLTDTQYF
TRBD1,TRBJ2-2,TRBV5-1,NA,TGCGCCAGCAGCCTTAAGACAGGGACCACGAACACCGGGGAGCTGTTTTTT,CASSLKTGTTNTGELFF
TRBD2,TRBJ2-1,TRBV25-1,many,TGTGCCAGCAGTGAAAGGGGAGGAGGAAAACTAGCGGGAGAAGGGTCGTACAATGAGCAGTTCTTC,CASSERGGGKLAGEGSYNEQFF
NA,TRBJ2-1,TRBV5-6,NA,TGTGCCAGCAGCTCTGGACTGGCAGTAGATGAGCAGTTCTTC,CASSSGLAVDEQFF
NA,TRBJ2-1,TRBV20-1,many,TGCAGTGTTGTAGAGGACTACAATGAGCAGTTCTTC,CSVVEDYNEQFF
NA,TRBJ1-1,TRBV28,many,TGTGCCAGCAGTTTATCTCCGTGGTCTCCAGCTTTCTTT,CASSLSPWSPAFF
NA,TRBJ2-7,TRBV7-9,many,TGTGCCAGCAGCTTGAACCTAGGCGAGCAGTACTTC,CASSLNLGEQYF
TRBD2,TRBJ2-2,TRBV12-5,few,TGTGCTAGTGGTTTGACCACTAGCGGGAGTTTCAACACCGGGGAGCTGTTTTTT,CASGLTTSGSFNTGELFF
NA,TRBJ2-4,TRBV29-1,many,TGCAGCGCGGTAGAGGGTGAATCGGGCATTCAGTACTTC,CSAVEGESGIQYF
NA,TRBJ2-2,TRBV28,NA,TGTGCCAGCAGTTTATCCCGGGCCACGAACACCGGGGAGCTGTTTTTT,CASSLSRATNTGELFF
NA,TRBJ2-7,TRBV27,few,TGTGCCAGCAGTAGTAGCGAGACGGCATACGAGCAGTACTTC,CASSSSETAYEQYF
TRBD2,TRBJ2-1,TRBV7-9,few,TGTGCCAGCAGCTTACTTACTAGCGGGCTCTACAATGAGCAGTTCTTC,CASSLLTSGLYNEQFF
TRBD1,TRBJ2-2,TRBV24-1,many,TGTGCCACCAGTGAAACCGGGACAGGGGCCACCGGGGAGCTGTTTTTT,CATSETGTGATGELFF
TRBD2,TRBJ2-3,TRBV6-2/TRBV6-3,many,TGTGCCAGCAGTTATACTAGCGGGGACACTCTCCCAGATACGCAGTATTTT,CASSYTSGDTLPDTQYF
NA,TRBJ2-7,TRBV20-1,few,TGCAGTGCTATGAGGACGAGGGACTACGAGCAGTACTTC,CSAMRTRDYEQYF
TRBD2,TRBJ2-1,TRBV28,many,TGTGCCAGCCTAGCGGGGGCTGGCAATGAGCAGTTCTTC,CASLAGAGNEQFF
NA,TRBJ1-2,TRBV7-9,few,TGTGCCAGCAGCTTGGATTCGCGGGTTGAGGGCTACACCTTC,CASSLDSRVEGYTF
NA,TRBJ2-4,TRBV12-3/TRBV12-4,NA,TGTGCCAGCAGAGATGAGTACCTTACAAACATTCAGTACTTC,CASRDEYLTNIQYF
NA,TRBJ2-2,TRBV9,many,TGTGCCAGCAGCGTATCCACCGGGGAGCTGTTTTTT,CASSVSTGELFF
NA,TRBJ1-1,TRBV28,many,TGTGCCAGCAGTTTATACACTGAAGCTTTCTTT,CASSLYTEAFF
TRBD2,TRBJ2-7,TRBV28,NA,TGTGCCAGCTGGACTAGTTCGACCTACGAGCAGTACTTC,CASWTSSTYEQYF
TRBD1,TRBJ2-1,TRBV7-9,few,TGTGCCAGCAGCTTAGAGGGGGCCTCCTACAATGAGCAGTTCTTC,CASSLEGASYNEQFF
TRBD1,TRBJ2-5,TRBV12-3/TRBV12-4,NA,TGTGCCAGCTCAAGGGTGGCAGGGGGCGCTGGTTGGGAGACCCAGTACTTC,CASSRVAGGAGWETQYF
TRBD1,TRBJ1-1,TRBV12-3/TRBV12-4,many,TGTGCCAGCAGTGGGGACAGGGCTGAAGCTTTCTTT,CASSGDRAEAFF
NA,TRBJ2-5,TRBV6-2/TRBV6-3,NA,TGTGCCAGCAGTTACGGGGCGGGACCGCAAGAGACCCAGTACTTC,CASSYGAGPQETQYF